The rows below give T cell receptor beta chains drawn from one sample of a study of blood T cell repertoires in COVID-19. Libraries were prepared by immunoSEQ multiplex PCR; TCRdb keeps only in-frame clonotypes and omits some of them. The table has about 240,000 clones, around 90% seen once. The sample was peripheral blood. These receptors all stem from a man aged 55 to 70 who had recovered from COVID-19. Both conserved end residues are part of each CDR3. A D gene is named only where the DNA matches it firmly. Where a row states a size, it is once, few, many or the class of an expanded clone; other rows omit it.

V	J	D	size	CDR3	DNA
TRBV25-1	TRBJ1-2	NA	NA	CASSSGGYGYTF	TGTGCCAGCAGTTCGGGGGGCTATGGCTACACCTTC
TRBV18	TRBJ2-2	NA	once	CASSPLSATNTGELFF	TGTGCCAGCTCTCCCCTCAGCGCAACGAACACCGGGGAGCTGTTTTTT
TRBV7-9	TRBJ2-7	NA	NA	CASSSSQEGWYEQYF	TGTGCCAGCAGCTCCTCCCAGGAGGGCTGGTACGAGCAGTACTTC
TRBV18	TRBJ2-1	TRBD1	NA	CASSPQQGASDEQFF	TGTGCCAGCTCACCACAACAGGGGGCGTCGGATGAGCAGTTCTTC
TRBV7-2	TRBJ2-5	NA	NA	CASSLGLFETQYF	TGTGCCAGCAGCTTGGGACTTTTCGAGACCCAGTACTTC
TRBV4-2	TRBJ1-4	NA	NA	CASSPLLQGKKNEKLFF	TGTGCCAGCAGTCCACTTTTACAGGGTAAGAAGAATGAAAAACTGTTTTTT
TRBV14	TRBJ2-5	TRBD2	NA	CASSQLAGYQETQYF	TGTGCCAGCAGCCAACTAGCGGGGTACCAAGAGACCCAGTACTTC
TRBV5-1	TRBJ2-5	TRBD2	NA	CASSLEGGLAVQETQYF	TGCGCCAGCAGCTTAGAGGGGGGACTAGCCGTACAAGAGACCCAGTACTTC
TRBV10-2	TRBJ2-7	NA	NA	CATSLPGAGTYEQYF	TGCGCCACCTCCTTACCAGGGGCAGGGACCTACGAGCAGTACTTC
TRBV6-1	TRBJ1-5	TRBD1	NA	CASSDGGQGNQPQHF	TGTGCCAGCAGTGATGGGGGACAGGGGAATCAGCCCCAGCATTTT
TRBV6-5	TRBJ2-4	NA	NA	CASSYTGQNIQYF	TGTGCCAGCAGTTACACAGGGCAAAACATTCAGTACTTC
TRBV3-1/TRBV3-2	TRBJ2-1	TRBD1	NA	CASSQEVQGADEQFF	TGTGCCAGCAGCCAAGAAGTTCAGGGGGCGGATGAGCAGTTCTTC
TRBV14	TRBJ2-7	TRBD1	NA	CASSHQQGQSYEQYF	TGTGCCAGCAGCCATCAACAGGGACAGTCCTACGAGCAGTACTTC
TRBV13	TRBJ2-2	NA	NA	CASSLLGGRTGELFF	TGTGCCAGCAGCCTCTTGGGGGGAAGAACCGGGGAGCTGTTTTTT